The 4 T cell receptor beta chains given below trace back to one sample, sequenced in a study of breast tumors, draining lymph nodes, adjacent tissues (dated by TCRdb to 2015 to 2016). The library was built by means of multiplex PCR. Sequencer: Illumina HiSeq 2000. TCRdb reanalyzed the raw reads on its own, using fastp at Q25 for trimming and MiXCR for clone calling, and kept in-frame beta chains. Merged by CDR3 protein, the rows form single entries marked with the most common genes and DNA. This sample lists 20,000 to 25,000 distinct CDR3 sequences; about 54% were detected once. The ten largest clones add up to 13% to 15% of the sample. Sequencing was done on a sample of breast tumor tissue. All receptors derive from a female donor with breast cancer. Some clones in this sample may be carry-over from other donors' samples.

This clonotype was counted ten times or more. The CDR3: CASSSRSGQGFSGANVLTF. CDR3 DNA sequence: TGTGCCAGCAGCTCTAGGTCGGGACAGGGGTTCTCTGGGGCCAACGTCCTGACTTTC. This chain links TRBV7-2 with TRBJ2-6; 10 bases agree with TRBD1. V shed 4 bases and J 0 bases; nucleotides not matched to a gene: 9. Germline values: CDR1 SGHTA, CDR2 FQGNSA. The CDR3 contains 19 residues.

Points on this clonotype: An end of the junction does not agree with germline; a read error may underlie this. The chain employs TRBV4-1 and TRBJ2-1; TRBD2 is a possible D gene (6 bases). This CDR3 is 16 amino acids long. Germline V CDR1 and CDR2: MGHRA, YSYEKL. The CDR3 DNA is TGCGGCAGCAGCCAAGATTTAGGGGTCGGGGGCAATGAGCAGTTCTTC. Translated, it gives CGSSQDLGVGGNEQFF.

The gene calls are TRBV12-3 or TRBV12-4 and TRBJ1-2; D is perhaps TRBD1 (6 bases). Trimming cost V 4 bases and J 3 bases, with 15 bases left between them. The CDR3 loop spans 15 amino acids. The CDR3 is CASSSEGGLDYGYTF. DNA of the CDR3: TGTGCCAGCAGTTCCGAGGGGGGCTTGGACTATGGCTACACCTTC.

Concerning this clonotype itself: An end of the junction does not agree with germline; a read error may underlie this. The chain's CDR3 is CASRSRGTDTQYF. For the CDR3, the DNA is TGTGCCAGCCGGTCTAGAGGCACGGATACGCAGTATTTT. This sequence joins TRBV7-2 and TRBJ2-3; no definite D call. CDR3 length: 13 residues. The V gene's germline CDR1 is SGHTA and CDR2 FQGNSA.